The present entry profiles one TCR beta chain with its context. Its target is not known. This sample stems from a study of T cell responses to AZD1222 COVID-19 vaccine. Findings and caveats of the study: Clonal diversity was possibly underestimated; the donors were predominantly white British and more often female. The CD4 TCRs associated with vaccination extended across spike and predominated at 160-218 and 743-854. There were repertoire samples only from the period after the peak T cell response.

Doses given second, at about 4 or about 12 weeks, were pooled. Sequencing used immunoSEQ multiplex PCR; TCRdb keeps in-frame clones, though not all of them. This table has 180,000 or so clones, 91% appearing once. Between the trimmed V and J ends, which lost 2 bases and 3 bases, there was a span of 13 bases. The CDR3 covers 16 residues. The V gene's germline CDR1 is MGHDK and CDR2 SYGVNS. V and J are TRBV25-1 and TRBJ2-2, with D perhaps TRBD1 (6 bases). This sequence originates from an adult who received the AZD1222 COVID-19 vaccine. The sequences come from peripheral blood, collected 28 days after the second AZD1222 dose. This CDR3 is CASSELGRGDTGELFF. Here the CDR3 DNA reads TGTGCCAGCAGTGAACTCGGCAGGGGTGACACCGGGGAGCTGTTTTTT.